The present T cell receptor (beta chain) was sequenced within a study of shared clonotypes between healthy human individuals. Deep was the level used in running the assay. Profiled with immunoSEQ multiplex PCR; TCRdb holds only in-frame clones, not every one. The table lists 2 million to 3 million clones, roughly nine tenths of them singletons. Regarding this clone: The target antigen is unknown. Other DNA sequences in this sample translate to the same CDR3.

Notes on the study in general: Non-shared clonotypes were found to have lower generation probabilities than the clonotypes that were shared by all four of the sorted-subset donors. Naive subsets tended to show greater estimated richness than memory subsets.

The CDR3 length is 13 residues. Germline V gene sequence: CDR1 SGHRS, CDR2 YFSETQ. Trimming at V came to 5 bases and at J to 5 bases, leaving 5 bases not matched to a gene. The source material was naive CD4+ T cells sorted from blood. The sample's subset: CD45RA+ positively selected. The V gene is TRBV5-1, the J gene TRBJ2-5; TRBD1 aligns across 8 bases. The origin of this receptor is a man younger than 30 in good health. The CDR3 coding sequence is TGCGCCAGCAGGACAGGGGTACCCGAGACCCAGTACTTC. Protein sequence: CASRTGVPETQYF.